A single T cell receptor beta chain is shown here with its context. Its matching antigen is unknown. These data come from a study of early T cells in non-severe SARS-CoV-2 infection. Overall study context: It was bulk RNA from unsorted whole blood that was sequenced, and the chains were unpaired.

Trimming removed 6 bases from V and 1 base from J, with 10 bases in between. The CDR3 length is 13 residues. CDR1 and CDR2 from the germline V gene are SGHDT and YYEEEE. The TCR library protocol attached unique molecular identifiers to the individual cDNA molecules. One entry per CDR3 protein results from TCRdb running MiXCR on the 5' RACE reads. The sample includes 50,000 or so distinct CDR3 sequences, about 13% of them seen just once. Whole-study findings and limits: In VDJdb matching, anti-spike CD8 responses were favored while private and CD4 specificities went missing.

The sample comprised whole blood. The gene calls are TRBV5-6 and TRBJ2-5; unclear D gene. The clonotype was recovered from an adult who was a healthcare worker with PCR-confirmed SARS-CoV-2 infection or an uninfected control (not recorded which). The CDR3: CASNLDGQETQYF. The CDR3 DNA reads as TGTGCCAGCAACCTCGACGGCCAAGAGACCCAGTACTTC.